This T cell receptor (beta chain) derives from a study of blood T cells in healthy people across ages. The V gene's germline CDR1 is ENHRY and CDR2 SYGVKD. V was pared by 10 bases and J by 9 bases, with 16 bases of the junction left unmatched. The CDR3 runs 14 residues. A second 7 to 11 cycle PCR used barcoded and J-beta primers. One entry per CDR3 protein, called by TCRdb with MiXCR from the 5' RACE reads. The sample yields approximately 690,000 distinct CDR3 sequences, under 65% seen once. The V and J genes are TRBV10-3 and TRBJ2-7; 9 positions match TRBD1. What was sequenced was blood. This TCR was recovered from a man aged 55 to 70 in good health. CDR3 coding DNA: TGTGCCAGCGGAGACGGGACAGGGTACAATCGGCAGTACTTC. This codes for CASGDGTGYNRQYF.